Below, 7 T cell receptor beta chains from the same sample are listed, as sequenced in a study of T cells after yellow fever vaccination (dated by TCRdb to about 2019). The library was made by 5' RACE. The sequencing machine was an Illumina HiSeq 2500. TCRdb took the public reads, trimmed them with fastp at Q25, ran MiXCR for clone calling and kept in-frame beta chains. Every distinct CDR3 protein forms one entry, paired with its most common genes and DNA. For this sample there are some 560,000 distinct CDR3 sequences; about a sixth appear just once. The ten biggest clones cover roughly 17% of the sample. This sample's treatment or condition label indicates: live attenuated yellow fever vaccine strain. The source material was PBMCs, sampled 5 days after the first yellow fever vaccination. The receptors were gathered from a man younger than 35 who received the YFV17D yellow fever vaccine.

This clonotype was observed at least ten times. V is TRBV7-2 and J is TRBJ2-3; 7 bases map to TRBD1. The J segment lost 4 bases and the V segment lost 5 bases, leaving 9 bases of the junction unmatched. From germline, CDR1 is SGHTA and CDR2 FQGNSA. The CDR3 runs 15 residues. The DNA of the CDR3 is TGTGCCAGCAGCCCCGGGGCAGGGGGTCCAGATACGCAGTATTTT. Protein sequence: CASSPGAGGPDTQYF.

This clonotype was found a few times. The V gene is TRBV7-3, the J gene TRBJ2-3, with 14 bases matching TRBD2. CDR3 length: 16 amino acids. CDR1 and CDR2 from the germline V gene are SGHTA and FQGTGA. J gave up 8 bases and V 4 bases, and 8 bases lay outside the gene matches. The CDR3 sequence: CASSSTSGGAFGTQYF. CDR3 in DNA: TGTGCCAGCAGCTCGACTAGCGGGGGGGCCTTCGGTACGCAGTATTTT.

This clonotype turned up a few times. The V and J genes are TRBV5-1 and TRBJ1-1; tentatively, D is TRBD1 (5 bases). The germline V gene encodes CDR1 SGHRS and CDR2 YFSETQ. The V end lost 4 bases, the J end lost 5 bases, and 18 bases lay between the germline ends. The CDR3 spans 15 residues. CDR3 residues: CASSPYGGRETEAFF. The CDR3 nucleotides are TGCGCCAGCAGCCCCTATGGGGGGAGAGAAACTGAAGCTTTCTTT. The full variable domain, completed using reference TRBV5-1 and TRBJ1-1, is KAGVTQTPRYLIKTRGQQVTLSCSPISGHRSVSWYQQTPGQGLQFLFEYFSETQRNKGNFPGRFSGRQFSNSRSEMNVSTLELGDSALYLCASSPYGGRETEAFFGQGTRLTVV.

This sequence joins TRBV9 and TRBJ2-1; D not resolved. Germline lookup yields CDR1 SGDLS and CDR2 YYNGEE. The CDR3 loop spans 14 amino acids. V gave up 4 bases and J gave up 4 bases, with 12 bases separating them. CDR3 loop: CASSPRTKYNEQFF. The CDR3 bases are TGTGCCAGCAGCCCCCGGACCAAGTACAATGAGCAGTTCTTC.

The CDR3 sequence: CARDGHYEQYF. As DNA, the CDR3 is TGTGCCAGAGACGGTCACTACGAGCAGTACTTC. The chain recombines TRBV7-2 with TRBJ2-7, with D unclear. The CDR3 has 11 residues. V shed 9 bases and J shed 3 bases, with 9 bases lying between them. Germline V gene lookup returns CDR1 SGHTA and CDR2 FQGNSA.

The sample holds a few counts of this clonotype. The V call is TRBV6-2 or TRBV6-3, the J call TRBJ2-7, with TRBD2 matching 7 bases. The junction had 7 bases not matched to a gene; V was cut back by 11 bases and J by 0 bases. Germline-derived CDR1 and CDR2 are MNHEY and SVGEGT. The CDR3 has 13 residues. DNA of the CDR3: TGTGCCGGGAGGCCGGGAGGCTCCTACGAGCAGTACGTC. Its protein product is CAGRPGGSYEQYV.

The V and J genes are TRBV20-1 and TRBJ2-6; 11 bases map to TRBD2. Germline loops: CDR1 DFQATT, CDR2 SNEGSKA (reference sequence). J gave up 1 base and V 6 bases, and 5 bases lay outside the gene matches. CDR3 length equals 16 residues. In DNA form, the CDR3 reads TGCAGTGCAACGGGACTAGCGGCTTCTGGGGCCAACGTCCTGACTTTC. Its translation: CSATGLAASGANVLTF.